This is a list of T cell receptor beta chains from one sample in a study of blood T cell repertoires in COVID-19. Profiled with immunoSEQ multiplex PCR; TCRdb holds only in-frame clones, not every one. Of about 250,000 clones listed, about 80% are singletons. Sequences were obtained from PBMCs or T cells enriched from blood (not recorded which). The receptors were gathered from a middle-aged woman who had been exposed to COVID-19. CDR3s include the opening cysteine and the closing phenylalanine or tryptophan. D genes are given only for firm matches. Not all rows give a size; the values are once, few, many and, for expanded clones, a class.

J gene,D gene,clone size,V gene,CDR3 protein,CDR3 DNA
TRBJ2-5,NA,NA,TRBV7-8,CASSLRTETQYF,TGTGCCAGCAGCCTCAGAACGGAGACCCAGTACTTC
TRBJ2-6,NA,NA,TRBV28,CASSPLLSGANVLTF,TGTGCCAGCAGTCCCCTGTTGTCTGGGGCCAACGTCCTGACTTTC
TRBJ1-4,NA,few,TRBV30,CAWGPSNEKLFF,TGTGCCTGGGGACCCTCTAATGAAAAACTGTTTTTT
TRBJ2-3,TRBD2,few,TRBV3-1/TRBV3-2,CASSPTSGGADTQYF,TGTGCCAGCAGCCCGACTAGCGGGGGCGCAGATACGCAGTATTTT
TRBJ1-6,TRBD1,NA,TRBV27,CASSPAGDRGNSPLHF,TGTGCCAGCAGTCCAGCAGGGGACAGGGGTAATTCACCCCTCCACTTT
TRBJ2-2,NA,NA,TRBV9,CASSVRGTGTTGELFF,TGTGCCAGCAGCGTACGTGGAACAGGAACGACCGGGGAGCTGTTTTTT
TRBJ1-1,TRBD1,few,TRBV7-3,CASSQGQGSSEAFF,TGTGCCAGCAGCCAAGGACAGGGGTCTTCTGAAGCTTTCTTT
TRBJ1-6,NA,NA,TRBV4-2,CASSQTGTRDNSPLHF,TGTGCCAGCAGCCAGACCGGGACACGGGATAATTCACCCCTCCACTTT
TRBJ2-7,TRBD1,NA,TRBV5-1,CASSSGQEPYEQYF,TGCGCCAGCAGCTCGGGACAGGAACCCTACGAGCAGTACTTC
TRBJ2-5,NA,NA,TRBV6-1,CASSEQNQQETQYF,TGTGCCAGCAGTGAACAGAATCAACAAGAGACCCAGTACTTC
TRBJ1-6,NA,NA,TRBV13,CASSLEDGKNSPLHF,TGTGCCAGCAGCTTAGAGGACGGGAAGAATTCACCCCTCCACTTT
TRBJ1-3,NA,NA,TRBV9,CASSTQGSSGNTIYF,TGTGCCAGCAGCACACAAGGGAGCTCTGGAAACACCATATATTTT
TRBJ2-7,TRBD2,once,TRBV5-4,CASTTNSGADYEQYF,TGTGCCAGCACCACCAATAGCGGGGCAGATTACGAGCAGTACTTC
TRBJ1-3,NA,once,TRBV18,CASSKTDSGNTIYF,TGTGCCAGCTCAAAGACAGACTCTGGAAACACCATATATTTT
TRBJ1-6,NA,NA,TRBV28,CAGAPYYNSPLHF,TGTGCGGGGGCGCCGTACTATAATTCACCCCTCCACTTT
TRBJ1-4,TRBD1,NA,TRBV5-1,CASSLQGQGNEKLFF,TGCGCCAGCAGCTTGCAGGGACAGGGGAATGAAAAACTGTTTTTT
TRBJ2-3,TRBD1,NA,TRBV7-8,CASSHNVGQGPSDTQYF,TGTGCCAGCAGCCACAACGTTGGACAGGGCCCCTCAGATACGCAGTATTTT
TRBJ2-3,NA,NA,TRBV30,CAWSPSADTQYF,TGTGCCTGGAGTCCGTCCGCAGATACGCAGTATTTT
TRBJ2-5,TRBD2,NA,TRBV5-1,CASSLGTSGGPAQETQYF,TGCGCCAGCAGCTTAGGGACTAGCGGGGGCCCGGCCCAAGAGACCCAGTACTTC
TRBJ2-2,TRBD1,NA,TRBV7-3,CASSLGQGDTGELFF,TGTGCCAGCAGCCTAGGACAGGGTGACACCGGGGAGCTGTTTTTT
TRBJ1-6,NA,NA,TRBV28,CASSLGGGNSPLHF,TGTGCCAGCAGTTTAGGGGGAGGGAATTCACCCCTCCACTTT
TRBJ2-4,TRBD1,NA,TRBV3-1/TRBV3-2,CASSQEGTGVRGHIQYF,TGTGCCAGCAGCCAAGAGGGGACAGGGGTGCGTGGGCACATTCAGTACTTC
TRBJ1-6,NA,NA,TRBV7-2,CASSVSVSPLHF,TGTGCCAGCAGCGTCAGCGTTTCACCCCTCCACTTT
TRBJ1-1,NA,NA,TRBV2,CASRRQGLVDTEAFF,TGTGCCAGCAGACGCCAGGGACTGGTTGACACTGAAGCTTTCTTT